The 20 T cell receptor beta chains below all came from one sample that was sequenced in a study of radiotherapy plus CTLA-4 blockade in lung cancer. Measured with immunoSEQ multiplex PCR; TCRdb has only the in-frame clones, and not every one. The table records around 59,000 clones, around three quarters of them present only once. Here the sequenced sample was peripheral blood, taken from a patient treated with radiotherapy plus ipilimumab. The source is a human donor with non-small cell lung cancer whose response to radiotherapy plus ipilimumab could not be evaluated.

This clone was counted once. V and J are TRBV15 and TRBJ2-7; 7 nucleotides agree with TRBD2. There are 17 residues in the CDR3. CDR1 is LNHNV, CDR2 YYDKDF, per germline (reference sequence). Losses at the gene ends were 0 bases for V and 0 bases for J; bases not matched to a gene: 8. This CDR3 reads CATSRDWASGSSYEQYF. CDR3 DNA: TGTGCCACCAGCAGAGATTGGGCTAGCGGTAGCTCCTACGAGCAGTACTTC.

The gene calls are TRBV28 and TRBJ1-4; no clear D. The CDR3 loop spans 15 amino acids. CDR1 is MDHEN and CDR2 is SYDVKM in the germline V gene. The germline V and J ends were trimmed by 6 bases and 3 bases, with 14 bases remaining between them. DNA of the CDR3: TGTGCCAGCAGGTCCCCATATGAGGCTAATGAAAAACTGTTTTTT. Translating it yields CASRSPYEANEKLFF.

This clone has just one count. The CDR3 is CASSVGRGEETQYF. The CDR3, as DNA: TGTGCCAGCAGCGTGGGCAGGGGAGAAGAGACCCAGTACTTC. This chain connects TRBV9 to TRBJ2-5, with a weak D call TRBD1 (6 bases). The germline V gene has CDR1 SGDLS and CDR2 YYNGEE. The CDR3 runs to 14 residues. Trimming cost V 2 bases and J 3 bases, with 11 bases left between them.

In DNA, the CDR3 is TGTGCCATCAGTTCAGGGTTATCCTATAATTCACCCCTCCACTTT. The encoded protein is CAISSGLSYNSPLHF. This sequence joins TRBV10-3 and TRBJ1-6; weak D call: TRBD1 (5 bases). The germline V gene encodes CDR1 ENHRY and CDR2 SYGVKD. The CDR3 extends over 15 amino acids. V gave up 5 bases and J gave up 1 base, with 9 bases separating them.

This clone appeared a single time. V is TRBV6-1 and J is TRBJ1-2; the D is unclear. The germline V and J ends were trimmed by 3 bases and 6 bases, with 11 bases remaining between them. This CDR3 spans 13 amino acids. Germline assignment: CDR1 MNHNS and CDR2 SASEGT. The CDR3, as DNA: TGTGCCAGCAGTGAGAGAGGGAGTAATGGCTACACCTTC. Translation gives CASSERGSNGYTF.

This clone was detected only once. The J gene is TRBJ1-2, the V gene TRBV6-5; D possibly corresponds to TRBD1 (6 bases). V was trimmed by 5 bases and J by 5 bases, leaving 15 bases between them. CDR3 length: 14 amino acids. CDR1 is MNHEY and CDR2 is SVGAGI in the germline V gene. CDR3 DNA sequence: TGTGCCAGCAGTGAAAAGGGGGATCGGTATGGCTACACCTTC. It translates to CASSEKGDRYGYTF.

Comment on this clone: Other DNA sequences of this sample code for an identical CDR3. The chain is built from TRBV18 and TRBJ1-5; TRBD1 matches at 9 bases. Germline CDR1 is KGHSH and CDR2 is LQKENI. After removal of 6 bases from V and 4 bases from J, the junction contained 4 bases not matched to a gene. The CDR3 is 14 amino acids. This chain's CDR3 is CASSPGTGNQPQHF. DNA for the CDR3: TGTGCCAGCTCGCCCGGGACAGGGAATCAGCCCCAGCATTTT.

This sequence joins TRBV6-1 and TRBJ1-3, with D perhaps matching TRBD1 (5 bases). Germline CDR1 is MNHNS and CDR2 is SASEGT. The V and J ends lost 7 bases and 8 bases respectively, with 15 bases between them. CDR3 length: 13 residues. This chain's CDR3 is CASTSGQGYTIYF. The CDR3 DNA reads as TGTGCCAGCACTTCAGGGCAAGGGTACACCATATATTTT.

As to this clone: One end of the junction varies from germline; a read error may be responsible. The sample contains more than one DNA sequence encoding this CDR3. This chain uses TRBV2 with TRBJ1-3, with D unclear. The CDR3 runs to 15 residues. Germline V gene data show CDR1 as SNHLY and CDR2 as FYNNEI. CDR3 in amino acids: CASSEHRVSGNTIYF. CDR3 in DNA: TGCGCCAGCAGTGAACACAGAGTCTCTGGAAACACCATATATTTT.

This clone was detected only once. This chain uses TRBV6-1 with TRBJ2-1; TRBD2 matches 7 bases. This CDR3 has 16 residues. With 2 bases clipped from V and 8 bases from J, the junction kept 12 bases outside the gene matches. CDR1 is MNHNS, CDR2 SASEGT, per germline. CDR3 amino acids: CASSETIAGLGYEQFF. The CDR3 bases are TGTGCCAGCAGTGAAACTATAGCGGGCCTTGGGTATGAGCAGTTCTTC.

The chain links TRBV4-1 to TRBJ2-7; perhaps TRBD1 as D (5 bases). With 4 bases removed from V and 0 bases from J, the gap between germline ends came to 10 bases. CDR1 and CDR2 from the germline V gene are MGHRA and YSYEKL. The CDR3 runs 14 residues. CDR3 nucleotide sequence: TGCGCCAGCAGCCTTGCGACAGCCTCCTACGAGCAGTACTTC. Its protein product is CASSLATASYEQYF.

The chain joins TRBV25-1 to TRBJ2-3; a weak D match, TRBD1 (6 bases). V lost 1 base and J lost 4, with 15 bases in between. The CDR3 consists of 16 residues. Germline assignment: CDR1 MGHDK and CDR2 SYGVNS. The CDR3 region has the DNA TGTGCCAGCAGTGAATGGGGCAGGGGACATGCAGATACGCAGTATTTT. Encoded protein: CASSEWGRGHADTQYF.

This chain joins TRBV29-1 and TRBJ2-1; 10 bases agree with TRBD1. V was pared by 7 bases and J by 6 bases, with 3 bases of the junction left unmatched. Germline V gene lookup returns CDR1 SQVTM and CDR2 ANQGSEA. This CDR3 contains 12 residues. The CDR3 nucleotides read TGCAGCGCTTGGACAGGGGGCAATGAGCAGTTCTTC. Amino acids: CSAWTGGNEQFF.

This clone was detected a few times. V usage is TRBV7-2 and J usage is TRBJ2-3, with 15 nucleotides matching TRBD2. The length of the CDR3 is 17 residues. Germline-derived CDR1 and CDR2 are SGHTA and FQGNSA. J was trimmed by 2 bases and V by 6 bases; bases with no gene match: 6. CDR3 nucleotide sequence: TGTGCCAGCAGATCCGGACTAGCGGGGGGGGCCACAGATACGCAGTATTTT. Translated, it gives CASRSGLAGGATDTQYF.

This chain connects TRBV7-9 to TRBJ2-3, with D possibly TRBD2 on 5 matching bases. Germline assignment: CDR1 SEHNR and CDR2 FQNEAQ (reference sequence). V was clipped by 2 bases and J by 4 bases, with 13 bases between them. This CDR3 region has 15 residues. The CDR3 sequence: CASSLRGVNADTQYF. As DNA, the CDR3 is TGTGCCAGCAGCTTACGGGGAGTCAACGCAGATACGCAGTATTTT. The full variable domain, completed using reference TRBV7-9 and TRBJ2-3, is DTGVSQNPRHKITKRGQNVTFRCDPISEHNRLYWYRQTLGQGPEFLTYFQNEAQLEKSRLLSDRFSAERPKGSFSTLEIQRTEQGDSAMYLCASSLRGVNADTQYFGPGTRLTVL.

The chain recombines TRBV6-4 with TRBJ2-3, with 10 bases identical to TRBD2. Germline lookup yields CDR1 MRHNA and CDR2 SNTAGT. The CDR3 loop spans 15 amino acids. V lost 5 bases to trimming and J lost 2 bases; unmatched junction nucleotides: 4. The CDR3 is CASSLAGVPTDTQYF. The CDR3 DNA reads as TGTGCCAGCAGTCTAGCGGGAGTGCCCACAGATACGCAGTATTTT.

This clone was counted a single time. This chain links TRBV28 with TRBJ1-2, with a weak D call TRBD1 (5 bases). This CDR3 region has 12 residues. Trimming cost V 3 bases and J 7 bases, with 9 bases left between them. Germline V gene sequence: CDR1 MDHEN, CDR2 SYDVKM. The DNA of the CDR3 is TGTGCCAGCAGTTTCGCAGGGTTTGGCTACACCTTC. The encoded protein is CASSFAGFGYTF.

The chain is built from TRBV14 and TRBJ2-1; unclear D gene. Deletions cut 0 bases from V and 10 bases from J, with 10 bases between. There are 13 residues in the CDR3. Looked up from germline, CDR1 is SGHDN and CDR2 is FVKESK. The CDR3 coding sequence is TGTGCCAGCAGCCAAGATATGGGCAGGGAGCAGTTCTTC. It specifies CASSQDMGREQFF.

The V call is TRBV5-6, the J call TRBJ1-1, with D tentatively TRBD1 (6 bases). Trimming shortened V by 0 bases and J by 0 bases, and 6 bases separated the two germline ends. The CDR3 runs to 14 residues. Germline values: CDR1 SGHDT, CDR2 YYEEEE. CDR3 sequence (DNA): TGTGCCAGCAGCTTGGGACAGGTGAACACTGAAGCTTTCTTT. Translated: CASSLGQVNTEAFF.

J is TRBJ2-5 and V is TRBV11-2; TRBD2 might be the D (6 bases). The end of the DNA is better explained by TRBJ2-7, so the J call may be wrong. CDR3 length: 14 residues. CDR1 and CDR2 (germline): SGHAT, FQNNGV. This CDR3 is CASSLIRGINEQYF. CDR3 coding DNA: TGTGCCAGCAGCTTAATCCGGGGGATCAACGAGCAGTACTTC.